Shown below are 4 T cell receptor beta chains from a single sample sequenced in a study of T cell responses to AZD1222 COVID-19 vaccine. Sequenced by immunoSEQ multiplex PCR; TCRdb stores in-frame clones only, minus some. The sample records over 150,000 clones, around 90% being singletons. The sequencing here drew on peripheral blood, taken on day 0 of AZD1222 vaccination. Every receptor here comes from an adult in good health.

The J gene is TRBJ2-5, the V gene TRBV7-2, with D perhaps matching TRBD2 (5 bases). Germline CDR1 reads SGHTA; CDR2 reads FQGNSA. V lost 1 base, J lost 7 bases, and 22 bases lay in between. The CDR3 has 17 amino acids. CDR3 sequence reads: CASSLGADWRRRGTQYF. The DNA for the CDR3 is TGTGCCAGCAGCTTAGGTGCGGACTGGCGACGGCGTGGGACCCAGTACTTC. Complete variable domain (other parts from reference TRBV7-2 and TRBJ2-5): GAGVSQSPSNKVTEKGKDVELRCDPISGHTALYWYRQSLGQGLEFLIYFQGNSAPDKSGLPSDRFSAERTGGSVSTLTIQRTQQEDSAVYLCASSLGADWRRRGTQYFGPGTRLLVL.

This CDR3 is CASRTGTLNQPQHF. The CDR3 nucleotides are TGTGCCAGTCGTACAGGGACCTTAAATCAGCCCCAGCATTTT. The chain combines TRBV19 with TRBJ1-5, with D perhaps matching TRBD1 (6 bases). This CDR3 has 14 residues. Between the trimmed V and J ends, which lost 8 bases and 4 bases, there was a span of 15 bases. Germline CDR1 is LNHDA and CDR2 is SQIVND (reference sequence).

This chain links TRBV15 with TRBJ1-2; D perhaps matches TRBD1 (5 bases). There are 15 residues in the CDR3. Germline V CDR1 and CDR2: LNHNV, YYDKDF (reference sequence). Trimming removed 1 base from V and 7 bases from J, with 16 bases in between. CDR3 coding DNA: TGTGCCACCAGCAGAGGGGGTCGAGGGGTCTTTGGCTACACCTTC. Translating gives CATSRGGRGVFGYTF.

The CDR3, as DNA: TGTGCCTCAGAGGAGCAAGGAAGGGGCTTGGCCGGGGAGCTGTTTTTT. It specifies CASEEQGRGLAGELFF. The chain couples TRBV28 to TRBJ2-2; D possibly corresponds to TRBD1 (5 bases). The V and J ends lost 11 bases and 6 bases respectively, with 25 bases between them. The V gene's germline CDR1 is MDHEN and CDR2 SYDVKM. CDR3 length: 16 residues. The full variable domain, its missing parts supplied by reference TRBV28 and TRBJ2-2, is DVKVTQSSRYLVKRTGEKVFLECVQDMDHENMFWYRQDPGLGLRLIYFSYDVKMKEKGDIPEGYSVSREKKERFSLILESASTNQTSMYLCASEEQGRGLAGELFFGEGSRLTVL.